This entry lists 9 T cell receptor beta chains sequenced from one sample in a study of PD-L1 blockade in urothelial cancer. TCRdb keeps only in-frame clones here, not all; method: immunoSEQ multiplex PCR. This table holds tens of thousands of clones, more than 85% found once. Time point here: pretreatment peripheral blood. The specimen was PBMCs, collected around atezolizumab (anti-PD-L1) treatment. These receptors all stem from a woman aged 60-75 years with urothelial cancer.

V and J are TRBV6-5 and TRBJ2-2; tentatively, D is TRBD2 (5 bases). Germline lookup yields CDR1 MNHEY and CDR2 SVGAGI. Trimming cost V 8 bases and J 5 bases, with 12 bases left between them. The CDR3 is 13 residues long. CDR3 amino acids: CASGPRGTGELFF. CDR3 in DNA: TGTGCCAGCGGTCCCCGGGGAACCGGGGAGCTGTTTTTT.

This chain uses TRBV4-1 with TRBJ2-7, with 8 bases identical to TRBD2. This CDR3 has 14 residues. The germline gives CDR1 MGHRA, CDR2 YSYEKL. Germline trimming cut 4 bases from V and 3 bases from J; bases unmatched to any gene: 5. In nucleotides, the CDR3 is TGCGCCAGCAGCCTAAGGACTAGCTTCTACGAGCAGTACTTC. Amino acids: CASSLRTSFYEQYF.

This sequence joins TRBV5-1 and TRBJ2-2; D remains unclear. The germline V and J ends were trimmed by 3 bases and 1 base, with 7 bases remaining between them. There are 14 residues in the CDR3. Germline values: CDR1 SGHRS, CDR2 YFSETQ. The CDR3 protein is CASSSLLNTGELFF. CDR3 sequence (DNA): TGCGCCAGCAGCTCCCTTCTGAACACCGGGGAGCTGTTTTTT.

The chain employs TRBV27 and TRBJ2-2; a possible D gene is TRBD2 (7 bases). Trimming left V 7 bases short and J 7 bases short, with 19 bases between. This CDR3 is built from 15 residues. Germline CDR1 MNHEY, CDR2 SMNVEV (reference sequence). The CDR3 here is CASIKGRGGNGELFF. CDR3 nucleotides: TGTGCCAGCATCAAGGGCAGGGGAGGGAACGGGGAGCTGTTTTTT.

The V and J genes are TRBV7-2 and TRBJ2-7; the D gene is possibly TRBD2 (6 bases). V dropped 4 bases and J dropped 3 bases, with 16 bases sitting between them. The CDR3 is 15 amino acids. Germline V gene sequence: CDR1 SGHTA, CDR2 FQGNSA. The CDR3 sequence is CASSSQEGAHYEQYF. The DNA for the CDR3 is TGTGCCAGCAGCTCACAGGAGGGCGCACACTACGAGCAGTACTTC.

The rearrangement uses TRBV14 and TRBJ2-2; D unclear. The germline V gene encodes CDR1 SGHDN and CDR2 FVKESK. There are 14 residues in the CDR3. V lost 1 base to trimming and J lost 1 base, with 4 bases between them. The CDR3 is CASSQVQNTGELFF. The CDR3 DNA is TGTGCCAGCAGCCAAGTACAGAACACCGGGGAGCTGTTTTTT.

The CDR3 sequence: CASSVRGLAGVREQFF. The DNA of the CDR3 is TGCGCCAGCAGCGTAAGAGGACTAGCGGGAGTACGTGAGCAGTTCTTC. The chain uses TRBV5-1 and TRBJ2-1; 13 nucleotides agree with TRBD2. The CDR3 runs to 16 residues. The germline V gene has CDR1 SGHRS and CDR2 YFSETQ. The trim removed 4 bases at V and 9 bases at J, leaving 10 bases unmatched.

This sequence joins TRBV5-1 and TRBJ2-1, with TRBD2 identical over 10 bases. Germline V gene data show CDR1 as SGHRS and CDR2 as YFSETQ. With V trimmed by 0 bases and J by 6 bases, 3 bases remained unmatched. The CDR3 covers 15 residues. CDR3 nucleotide sequence: TGCGCCAGCAGCTTGGTAGCTAGCGGGGGCAATGAGCAGTTCTTC. Translated, it gives CASSLVASGGNEQFF.

This clone showed up just once. The chain uses TRBV7-2 and TRBJ2-3, with D perhaps matching TRBD1 (6 bases). The CDR3 is 15 amino acids. The V end was cut by 0 bases, the J end by 7 bases, with 14 bases between. Germline values: CDR1 SGHTA, CDR2 FQGNSA. CDR3 sequence (DNA): TGTGCCAGCAGCTTAGCTCCCAGGGGAAGTAATACGCAGTATTTT. It yields the protein CASSLAPRGSNTQYF. The whole variable domain, filled in from reference TRBV7-2 and TRBJ2-3, reads GAGVSQSPSNKVTEKGKDVELRCDPISGHTALYWYRQSLGQGLEFLIYFQGNSAPDKSGLPSDRFSAERTGGSVSTLTIQRTQQEDSAVYLCASSLAPRGSNTQYFGPGTRLTVL.